A single TCR beta chain is shown here with its context. Germline V gene lookup returns CDR1 SGHNT and CDR2 YYREEE (reference sequence). The CDR3 is 14 residues long. Every sample had its cDNA made across eight separate reactions. With the 5' RACE reads reprocessed, TCRdb shows one record per CDR3 protein and no DNA. The table lists around 380,000 distinct CDR3 sequences. This entry belongs to a study of monozygotic twins with inflammatory bowel disease. This chain links TRBV5-4 with TRBJ1-2; the D gene TCRdb calls, TRBD1, cannot be checked with no DNA. The specimen sequenced was blood. The source of this sequence is a human donor with ulcerative colitis or Crohn's disease, or a healthy co-twin of an affected twin (not recorded which). CDR3 protein: CASSPSLQGHGYTF.